Here is one T cell receptor (beta chain) with its context. Sequencing was performed with immunoSEQ multiplex PCR; in TCRdb, only in-frame clones are kept and a portion is missing. The sample holds roughly 100,000 clones, almost 90% seen once. This sample is drawn from a study of blood T cell repertoires in COVID-19. This TCR came from a woman aged 70-85 years with acute or convalescent COVID-19. The specimen was peripheral blood.

The CDR3 reads CASSRSTGSAEAFF. The DNA for the CDR3 is TGTGCCAGCAGCCGCTCGACAGGGTCCGCTGAAGCTTTCTTT. This chain links TRBV11-2 with TRBJ1-1; the match to TRBD1 covers 7 bases. After removal of 5 bases from V and 6 bases from J, the junction contained 9 bases not matched to a gene. Germline lookup yields CDR1 SGHAT and CDR2 FQNNGV. The CDR3 totals 14 residues.